Following are 9 T cell receptor beta chains from one sample sequenced in a study of CD8+ T cells in alopecia areata. As for treatment: oral pan-JAK inhibitor, 5-10 mg twice daily. Following extraction, RNA underwent reverse transcription to cDNA, which served as the sequencing template. TCRdb keeps only in-frame clones here, not all; method: immunoSEQ multiplex PCR. The sample gives about 210,000 clones, over 40% of which show up once; approximately 2.4% is in the top ten. The starting material was CD4+ T cells sorted from blood, obtained around week 36, from a patient treated with tofacitinib. The receptors derive from a human donor with alopecia areata.

The chain recombines TRBV7-2 with TRBJ2-7, with D possibly being TRBD1 (6 bases). CDR1 is SGHTA, CDR2 FQGNSA, per germline. Trimming removed 1 base from V and 3 bases from J, with 10 bases in between. CDR3 length: 14 residues. The CDR3 here is CASSLVRGSYEQYF. The CDR3 bases are TGTGCCAGCAGCTTAGTCAGGGGAAGCTACGAGCAGTACTTC.

This clone was seen only a few times. The chain employs TRBV30 and TRBJ2-5, with D perhaps TRBD2 (6 bases). This CDR3 has 13 amino acids. Germline lookup yields CDR1 GTSNPN and CDR2 SVGIG (reference sequence). V dropped 0 bases and J dropped 5 bases, with 10 bases sitting between them. This chain's CDR3 is CAWSVQRAETQYF. CDR3 bases: TGTGCCTGGAGTGTACAGCGGGCCGAGACCCAGTACTTC.

V is TRBV21-1 and J is TRBJ2-5. TRBV21-1 is a listed pseudogene. The CDR3 covers 10 residues. The CDR3 protein is CASSIATQYF. As DNA, the CDR3 is TGTGCCAGCAGCATAGCGACCCAGTACTTC.

Here the CDR3 reads CATSRPVGGNSYEQYF. CDR3 DNA: TGTGCCACCAGCAGACCCGTTGGTGGGAACTCCTACGAGCAGTACTTC. The chain couples TRBV15 to TRBJ2-7; no clear D. The V end lost 2 bases, the J end lost 0 bases, and 14 bases lay between the germline ends. The CDR3 runs 16 residues. From germline, CDR1 is LNHNV and CDR2 YYDKDF (reference sequence).

The chain couples TRBV7-3 to TRBJ2-1; D is perhaps TRBD1 (6 bases). The CDR3 loop spans 14 amino acids. The ends were cut back, 4 bases at V and 4 bases at J, with 11 bases in the middle. Germline CDR1 reads SGHTA; CDR2 reads FQGTGA. The CDR3 coding sequence is TGTGCCAGCAGCTGGGGGCGACAGTACAATGAGCAGTTCTTC. Translation gives CASSWGRQYNEQFF.

The chain uses TRBV13 and TRBJ2-5; D ambiguous. Germline V gene sequence: CDR1 PRHDT, CDR2 FYEKMQ (reference sequence). The CDR3 has 14 residues. The V and J ends lost 5 bases and 2 bases respectively, with 12 bases between them. The CDR3: CASSQDRVQETQYF. DNA for the CDR3: TGTGCCAGCAGCCAGGATCGAGTTCAAGAGACCCAGTACTTC.

This clone was counted only a few times. The chain links TRBV7-2 to TRBJ2-3; a weak D match, TRBD2 (6 bases). Germline CDR1 SGHTA, CDR2 FQGNSA. V was pared by 3 bases and J by 0 bases, with 13 bases between. CDR3 length: 16 amino acids. CDR3: CASSLGLATSTDTQYF. The CDR3 nucleotides read TGTGCCAGCAGCTTGGGTCTAGCGACTAGCACAGATACGCAGTATTTT.

CDR3 nucleotides: TGTGCCAGCAAGGACAGGGGTGGAAACACCATATATTTT. Amino acid sequence: CASKDRGGNTIYF. This sequence joins TRBV2 and TRBJ1-3, with 9 bases that match TRBD1. Germline assignment: CDR1 SNHLY and CDR2 FYNNEI. This CDR3 contains 13 residues. V lost 7 bases, J lost 3 bases, and 1 base stayed unmatched.

This clone was observed a few times. The rearrangement joins TRBV28 to TRBJ2-5, with D maybe TRBD2 (6 bases). Trimming stripped 7 bases from V and 2 bases from J, with 20 bases between. From germline, CDR1 is MDHEN and CDR2 SYDVKM. This CDR3 has 16 amino acids. DNA of the CDR3: TGTGCCAGCACCCCGATCCTCTCTAGCGCTCAAGAGACCCAGTACTTC. It specifies CASTPILSSAQETQYF.